The 26 T cell receptor beta chains in this list originate from one sample, sequenced in a study of blood T cell repertoires in COVID-19. Method: immunoSEQ multiplex PCR; TCRdb's copy keeps in-frame clones and lacks some. This sample carries under 500,000 clones, about 85% of them seen once, and the ten largest clones take about 2.1%. The sequenced material came from PBMCs or T cells enriched from blood (not recorded which). All receptors derive from a woman aged 18-30 years with acute COVID-19.

The sample holds many counts of this clone. In the same sample, other DNA sequences code for this CDR3. The chain couples TRBV3-1 (or the pseudogene TRBV3-2) to TRBJ2-6; a weak D match, TRBD2 (5 bases). V shed 6 bases and J shed 1 base, with 7 bases lying between them. Germline loops: CDR1 LGHDT, CDR2 YNNKEL (reference sequence). The length of the CDR3 is 14 residues. CDR3 DNA sequence: TGTGCCAGCAGGACGGGATCTGGGGCCAACGTCCTGACTTTC. Amino acid sequence: CASRTGSGANVLTF.

The chain links TRBV24-1 to TRBJ1-2, with D perhaps matching TRBD1 (5 bases). This CDR3 is 14 amino acids long. Trimming shortened V by 4 bases and J by 8 bases, and 16 bases separated the two germline ends. Germline CDR1 and CDR2: KGHDR and SFDVKD. The CDR3 DNA sequence: TGTGCCACCAGTGACGAATGGGGAGGACACGGCTACACCTTC. Encoded protein: CATSDEWGGHGYTF.

V is TRBV12-3 or TRBV12-4 and J is TRBJ1-1, with D uncertain. Trimming removed 3 bases from V and 1 base from J, with 6 bases in between. This CDR3 comprises 13 residues. This CDR3 is CASSFPGNTEAFF. The DNA of the CDR3 is TGTGCCAGCAGTTTCCCAGGGAACACTGAAGCTTTCTTT.

The J gene is TRBJ2-7, the V gene TRBV19; D gene uncertain. This CDR3 spans 14 amino acids. Trimming took off 6 bases at V and 0 bases at J, with 12 bases between the two ends. Germline assignment: CDR1 LNHDA and CDR2 SQIVND (reference sequence). CDR3 protein: CASRNSLDSYEQYF. The CDR3 DNA reads as TGTGCCAGTAGGAACAGCCTTGACTCCTACGAGCAGTACTTC.

This clone was detected only a few times. The chain has TRBV11-2 and TRBJ1-1, with a weak D call TRBD1 (6 bases). CDR1 is SGHAT and CDR2 is FQNNGV in the germline V gene. The V end lost 2 bases, the J end lost 8 bases, and 15 bases lay between the germline ends. CDR3 size: 14 residues. As DNA, the CDR3 is TGTGCCAGCAGCTTATCCCTGCAGGGGACCGAAGCTTTCTTT. Protein: CASSLSLQGTEAFF.

The rearrangement joins TRBV7-9 to TRBJ2-7, with D possibly matching TRBD2 (7 bases). Germline CDR1 is SEHNR and CDR2 is FQNEAQ (reference sequence). The CDR3 consists of 17 residues. The V and J ends lost 4 bases and 0 bases respectively, with 19 bases between them. The CDR3 sequence: CASSSNPRGRDSYEQYF. Here the CDR3 DNA reads TGTGCCAGCAGCTCCAATCCGCGGGGGCGCGACTCCTACGAGCAGTACTTC.

The V and J genes are TRBV28 and TRBJ2-1; tentatively, D is TRBD2 (5 bases). This CDR3 is 13 amino acids long. Looked up from germline, CDR1 is MDHEN and CDR2 is SYDVKM. The germline V and J ends were trimmed by 11 bases and 0 bases, with 11 bases remaining between them. CDR3 bases: TGTGCCCTCCGCGGACTCTCCTACAATGAGCAGTTCTTC. Amino acid sequence: CALRGLSYNEQFF.

The chain couples TRBV25-1 to TRBJ1-5, with D tentatively TRBD1 (5 bases). Germline values: CDR1 MGHDK, CDR2 SYGVNS. The CDR3 is 13 residues long. V gave up 3 bases and J gave up 2 bases, with 5 bases separating them. The CDR3 sequence is CASSDRGNQPQHF. The CDR3 DNA reads as TGTGCCAGCAGTGACAGGGGCAATCAGCCCCAGCATTTT.

This clone was seen a handful of times. This sequence joins TRBV2 and TRBJ1-2; D remains unclear. Germline values: CDR1 SNHLY, CDR2 FYNNEI. The V end lost 7 bases, the J end lost 3 bases, and 15 bases lay between the germline ends. The CDR3 is 14 amino acids. CDR3 DNA sequence: TGTGCCAGCAATACGGGAGGAGGGTACTATGGCTACACCTTC. Its translation: CASNTGGGYYGYTF.

The rearrangement joins TRBV11-2 to TRBJ2-5; tentative D call: TRBD2 (6 bases). V lost 2 bases and J 2 bases, leaving 12 bases between the germline ends. From germline, CDR1 is SGHAT and CDR2 FQNNGV. The CDR3 length is 15 residues. CDR3 nucleotide sequence: TGTGCCAGCAGCTTAAACGGCGGAGGGCAAGAGACCCAGTACTTC. This codes for CASSLNGGGQETQYF.

The chain recombines TRBV6-5 with TRBJ1-2; 7 bases are shared with TRBD1. The V gene's germline CDR1 is MNHEY and CDR2 SVGAGI. V shed 6 bases and J 4 bases; nucleotides not matched to a gene: 2. The CDR3 runs 12 residues. The CDR3 is CASRTGFYGYTF. CDR3 DNA sequence: TGTGCCAGCAGGACAGGGTTCTATGGCTACACCTTC.

This chain uses TRBV10-3 with TRBJ2-1; D unresolved. The ends were cut back, 7 bases at V and 4 bases at J, with 17 bases in the middle. The CDR3 runs to 15 residues. The germline V gene has CDR1 ENHRY and CDR2 SYGVKD. CDR3 protein: CAINHVDGVYNEQFF. As DNA, the CDR3 is TGTGCCATCAACCATGTAGACGGAGTTTACAATGAGCAGTTCTTC.

V and J are TRBV3-1 (or the pseudogene TRBV3-2) and TRBJ1-6; 9 nucleotides match TRBD1. Trimming took 2 bases from V and 10 from J; bases not matched to a gene: 21. This CDR3 region has 20 residues. Germline V CDR1 and CDR2: LGHDT, YNNKEL (reference sequence). This CDR3 is CASSQNRRTQGAFESSPLHF. The CDR3 DNA sequence: TGTGCCAGCAGCCAAAACCGACGGACACAGGGGGCGTTCGAAAGCTCACCCCTCCACTTT.

V and J are TRBV7-2 and TRBJ2-5, with 9 nucleotides matching TRBD2. Losses at the gene ends were 5 bases for V and 4 bases for J; bases not matched to a gene: 8. The germline V gene has CDR1 SGHTA and CDR2 FQGNSA. CDR3 length equals 15 residues. CDR3 sequence (DNA): TGTGCCAGCAGCATTAGCGGGAGTTTAGGAGAGACCCAGTACTTC. It translates to CASSISGSLGETQYF. The full variable domain, with the rest looked up from reference TRBV7-2 and TRBJ2-5, is GAGVSQSPSNKVTEKGKDVELRCDPISGHTALYWYRQSLGQGLEFLIYFQGNSAPDKSGLPSDRFSAERTGGSVSTLTIQRTQQEDSAVYLCASSISGSLGETQYFGPGTRLLVL.

This clone appeared once. The genes are TRBV7-9 and TRBJ1-1, with D uncertain. Germline assignment: CDR1 SEHNR and CDR2 FQNEAQ (reference sequence). The CDR3 runs 14 residues. The V end was cut by 5 bases, the J end by 1 base, with 11 bases between. CDR3 sequence (DNA): TGTGCCAGCAGCCCACAACCACAGAACACTGAAGCTTTCTTT. Translated: CASSPQPQNTEAFF.

V gene TRBV3-1 (or the pseudogene TRBV3-2) combines with J gene TRBJ1-6; D may be TRBD1 (6 bases). CDR1 is LGHDT, CDR2 YNNKEL, per germline (reference sequence). Trimming left V 1 base short and J 9 bases short, with 19 bases between. The CDR3 totals 17 residues. This chain's CDR3 is CASSQGGVGHHSSPLHF. The DNA for the CDR3 is TGTGCCAGCAGCCAAGGAGGGGTGGGACATCATAGTTCACCCCTCCACTTT.

V usage is TRBV2 and J usage is TRBJ1-5, with D perhaps matching TRBD1 (6 bases). The length of the CDR3 is 14 residues. Trimming left V 6 bases short and J 7 bases short, with 16 bases between. The germline V gene has CDR1 SNHLY and CDR2 FYNNEI. CDR3 coding DNA: TGTGCCAGCAGACCCGAACAGGGTTGGCAGCCCCAGCATTTT. This codes for CASRPEQGWQPQHF.

The rearrangement joins TRBV5-1 to TRBJ2-5, with D tentatively TRBD1 (6 bases). This CDR3 spans 17 amino acids. Germline V gene sequence: CDR1 SGHRS, CDR2 YFSETQ. Trimming took off 0 bases at V and 3 bases at J, with 18 bases between the two ends. CDR3 sequence: CASSLEGVARTKETQYF. CDR3 in DNA: TGCGCCAGCAGCTTGGAGGGGGTCGCACGCACCAAAGAGACCCAGTACTTC.

The CDR3: CASSETRENIQYF. The CDR3 DNA sequence: TGCGCCAGCAGCGAAACTCGGGAAAACATTCAGTACTTC. The chain has TRBV5-1 and TRBJ2-4, with no clear D. V gave up 4 bases and J gave up 5 bases, with 10 bases separating them. The CDR3 is 13 residues long. CDR1 SGHRS and CDR2 YFSETQ come from the germline V gene.

In this sample, this clone turned up once. The chain is built from TRBV11-3 and TRBJ2-1; weak D call: TRBD2 (6 bases). Trimming stripped 1 base from V and 10 bases from J, with 11 bases between. Germline values: CDR1 SGHNT, CDR2 YENEEA. This CDR3 spans 13 amino acids. In DNA, the CDR3 is TGTGCCAGCAGCTTAGTGGAGGGGCGGGAGCAGTTCTTC. Translating it yields CASSLVEGREQFF.

This clone was recorded a few times. Other nucleotide sequences from this sample produce the same CDR3. This sequence joins TRBV5-1 and TRBJ2-2; TRBD1 matches 11 bases. The ends lost 4 bases at V and 6 bases at J; junction bases unmatched: 8. Per the germline V gene, CDR1 is SGHRS and CDR2 is YFSETQ. This CDR3 comprises 16 residues. The CDR3 DNA reads TGCGCCAGCAGCGCGGGACAGGGGGGTGTGGCCGGGGAGCTGTTTTTT. Translation: CASSAGQGGVAGELFF.

The chain couples TRBV7-9 to TRBJ1-4; the match to TRBD1 covers 7 bases. V dropped 8 bases and J dropped 7; count of bases not matched to a gene: 10. This CDR3 is 14 amino acids long. The germline V gene encodes CDR1 SEHNR and CDR2 FQNEAQ (reference sequence). The CDR3 here is CASRKTGWSEKLFF. The CDR3 DNA sequence: TGTGCCAGCCGAAAGACAGGGTGGAGTGAAAAACTGTTTTTT. The full variable domain, with the rest looked up from reference TRBV7-9 and TRBJ1-4, is DTGVSQNPRHKITKRGQNVTFRCDPISEHNRLYWYRQTLGQGPEFLTYFQNEAQLEKSRLLSDRFSAERPKGSFSTLEIQRTEQGDSAMYLCASRKTGWSEKLFFGSGTQLSVL.

The rearrangement uses TRBV24-1 and TRBJ1-4; tentatively, D is TRBD1 (6 bases). The CDR3 is made up of 15 amino acids. The V end was cut by 0 bases, the J end by 7 bases, with 11 bases between. Germline V gives CDR1 KGHDR, CDR2 SFDVKD. CDR3 sequence: CATSDLRGGSEKLFF. Here the CDR3 DNA reads TGTGCCACCAGTGATTTGAGGGGGGGGAGTGAAAAACTGTTTTTT.

This clone was observed a single time. The V and J genes are TRBV12-5 and TRBJ2-7; maybe TRBD1 (5 bases). The CDR3 length is 14 residues. CDR1 is LGHNT, CDR2 FRNRAP, per germline. The V end lost 3 bases, the J end lost 2 bases, and 11 bases lay between the germline ends. The CDR3 loop is CASGLSQGTYEQYF. The CDR3 DNA reads as TGTGCTAGTGGTTTATCCCAGGGAACCTACGAGCAGTACTTC.

This clone was detected only a few times. CDR3 protein: CASSDRTGQETQYF. CDR3 nucleotide sequence: TGTGCCAGCAGCGATAGGACAGGCCAAGAGACCCAGTACTTC. This chain joins TRBV13 and TRBJ2-5; 7 bases align to TRBD1. Trimming at V came to 5 bases and at J to 1 base, leaving 4 bases not matched to a gene. The CDR3 runs to 14 residues. Germline values: CDR1 PRHDT, CDR2 FYEKMQ (reference sequence).

This clone has just a few counts. The chain joins TRBV7-2 to TRBJ1-5; the D is unclear. Germline CDR1 reads SGHTA; CDR2 reads FQGNSA. The CDR3 has 16 residues. V dropped 1 base and J dropped 4 bases, with 14 bases sitting between them. CDR3 sequence reads: CASSLGGEGPNQPQHF. The CDR3 nucleotides are TGTGCCAGCAGCTTAGGCGGGGAGGGCCCAAATCAGCCCCAGCATTTT.